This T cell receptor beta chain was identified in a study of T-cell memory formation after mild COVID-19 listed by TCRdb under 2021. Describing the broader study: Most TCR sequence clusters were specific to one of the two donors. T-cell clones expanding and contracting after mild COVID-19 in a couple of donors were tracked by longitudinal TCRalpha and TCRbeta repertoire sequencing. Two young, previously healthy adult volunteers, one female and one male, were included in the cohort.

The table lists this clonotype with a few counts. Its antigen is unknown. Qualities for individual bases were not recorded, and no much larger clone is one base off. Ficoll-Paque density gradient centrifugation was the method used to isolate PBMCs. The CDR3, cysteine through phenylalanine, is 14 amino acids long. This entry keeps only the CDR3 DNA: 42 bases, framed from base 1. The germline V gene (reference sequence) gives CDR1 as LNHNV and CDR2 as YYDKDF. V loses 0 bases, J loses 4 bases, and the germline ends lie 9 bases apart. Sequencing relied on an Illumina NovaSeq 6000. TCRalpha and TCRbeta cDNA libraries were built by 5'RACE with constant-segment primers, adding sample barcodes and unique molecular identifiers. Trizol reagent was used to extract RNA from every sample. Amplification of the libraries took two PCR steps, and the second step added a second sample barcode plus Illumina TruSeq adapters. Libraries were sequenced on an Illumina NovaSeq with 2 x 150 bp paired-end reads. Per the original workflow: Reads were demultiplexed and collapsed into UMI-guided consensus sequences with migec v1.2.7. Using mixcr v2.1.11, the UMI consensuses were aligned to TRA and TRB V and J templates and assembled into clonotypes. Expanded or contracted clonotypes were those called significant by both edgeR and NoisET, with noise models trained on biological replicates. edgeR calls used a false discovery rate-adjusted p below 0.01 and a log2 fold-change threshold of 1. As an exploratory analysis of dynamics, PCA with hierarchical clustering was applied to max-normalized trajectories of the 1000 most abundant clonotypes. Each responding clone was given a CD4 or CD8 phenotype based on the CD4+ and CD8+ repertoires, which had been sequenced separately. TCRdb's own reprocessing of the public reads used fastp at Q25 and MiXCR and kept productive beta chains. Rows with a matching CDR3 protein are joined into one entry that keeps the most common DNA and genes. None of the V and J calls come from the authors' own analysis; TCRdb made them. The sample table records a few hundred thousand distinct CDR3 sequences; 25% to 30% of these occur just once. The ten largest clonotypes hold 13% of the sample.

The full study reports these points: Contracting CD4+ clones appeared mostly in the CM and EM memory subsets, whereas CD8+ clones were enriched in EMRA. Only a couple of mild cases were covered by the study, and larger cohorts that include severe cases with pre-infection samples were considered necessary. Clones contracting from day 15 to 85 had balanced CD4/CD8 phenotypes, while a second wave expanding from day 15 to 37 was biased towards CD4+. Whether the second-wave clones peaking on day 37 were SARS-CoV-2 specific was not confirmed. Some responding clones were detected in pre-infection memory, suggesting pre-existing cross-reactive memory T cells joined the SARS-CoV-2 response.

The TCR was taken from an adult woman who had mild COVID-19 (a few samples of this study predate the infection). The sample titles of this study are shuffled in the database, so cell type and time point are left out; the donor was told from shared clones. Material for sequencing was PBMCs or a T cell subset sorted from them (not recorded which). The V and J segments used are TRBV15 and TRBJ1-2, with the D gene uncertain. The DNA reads TGTGCCACCAGCAGAGATCGGACCTCCTATGGCTACACCTTC. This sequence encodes CATSRDRTSYGYTF.